This TCR beta chain was recorded in a study of blood T cells in healthy people across ages. Whole-study findings and limits: Long-lived and aged donors differed, with more naive CD4+ cells and higher diversity in the long-lived. The lack of PBMC sorting stopped any conclusive naive versus antigen-experienced comparison. Diversity figures derived from one million T cells were judged to underestimate the true value.

As to this clonotype: Its specificity is unknown.

For the second PCR, which ran for roughly 7 to 11 cycles, a sample-barcoded 5' primer and a J-beta primer mix were used. A single record per CDR3 protein comes from TCRdb applying MiXCR to the 5' RACE reads. The sample holds about 510,000 distinct CDR3 sequences, approximately 26% seen once. The CDR3 totals 12 residues. Trimming cost V 2 bases and J 7 bases, with 8 bases left between them. The V gene's germline CDR1 is GTSNPN and CDR2 SVGIG (reference sequence). These data also formed part of another study, on T cells of mothers and their children.

The receptor was derived from a boy aged 2 to 10 in good health. The chain combines TRBV30 with TRBJ2-2; D is ambiguous. The sample was blood. This chain's CDR3 is CAWSPRGGELFF. The CDR3 DNA reads as TGTGCCTGGAGTCCCAGAGGCGGGGAGCTGTTTTTT.